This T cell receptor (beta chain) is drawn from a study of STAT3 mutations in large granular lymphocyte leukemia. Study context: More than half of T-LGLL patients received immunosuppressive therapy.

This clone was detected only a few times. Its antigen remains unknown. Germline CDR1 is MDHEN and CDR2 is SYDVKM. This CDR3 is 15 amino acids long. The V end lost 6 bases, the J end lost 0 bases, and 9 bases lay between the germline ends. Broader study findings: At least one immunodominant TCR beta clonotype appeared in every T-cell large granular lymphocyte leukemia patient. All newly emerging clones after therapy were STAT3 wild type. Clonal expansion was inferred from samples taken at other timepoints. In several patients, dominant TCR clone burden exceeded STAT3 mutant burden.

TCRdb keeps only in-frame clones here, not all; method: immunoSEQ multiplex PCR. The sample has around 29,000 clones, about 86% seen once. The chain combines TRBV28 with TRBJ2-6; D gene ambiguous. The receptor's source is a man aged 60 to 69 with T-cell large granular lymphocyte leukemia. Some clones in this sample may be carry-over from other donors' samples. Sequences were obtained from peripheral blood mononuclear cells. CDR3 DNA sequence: TGTGCCAGCAGGCTTGACAACTCTGGGGCCAACGTCCTGACTTTC. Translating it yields CASRLDNSGANVLTF.